The 14 T cell receptor beta chains listed next were all sequenced from one sample in a study of regulatory T cells in long-lasting Graves disease. Indicated time point: persistent/refractory GD, antithyroid drugs over 5 years with positive TRAb. There was RNA extracted from PBMCs, and the TCR library was made from it. According to the study, TCR beta libraries were built with iRepertoire HTBI primers and CDR3-region Arm-PCR. A single record per CDR3 protein comes from TCRdb applying MiXCR to the multiplex PCR reads. The sample has 400,000 to 600,000 distinct CDR3 sequences; 20% to 25% are singletons. Sequenced material: peripheral blood mononuclear cells (PBMCs), taken when the disease was refractory, from a patient treated with antithyroid drugs. The receptors stem from a female donor with Graves disease.

This chain joins TRBV7-3 and TRBJ2-3; TRBD2 matches at 9 bases. V gave up 5 bases and J gave up 2 bases; unmatched junction bases: 8. Germline CDR1 and CDR2: SGHTA and FQGTGA. The CDR3 contains 16 residues. The CDR3 protein is CASSPNLAGNTDTQYF. The DNA of the CDR3 is TGTGCCAGCAGCCCGAACCTAGCGGGGAACACAGATACGCAGTATTTT.

The CDR3 nucleotides are TGTGCCAGCAGATACTCTCTTGAGGGGAACACTGAAGCTTTCTTT. Translating it yields CASRYSLEGNTEAFF. The chain recombines TRBV7-2 with TRBJ1-1; D ambiguous. Germline CDR1 is SGHTA and CDR2 is FQGNSA. Trimming shortened V by 6 bases and J by 1 base, and 15 bases separated the two germline ends. CDR3 length: 15 residues. Full variable domain (remainder filled in from reference TRBV7-2 and TRBJ1-1): GAGVSQSPSNKVTEKGKDVELRCDPISGHTALYWYRQSLGQGLEFLIYFQGNSAPDKSGLPSDRFSAERTGGSVSTLTIQRTQQEDSAVYLCASRYSLEGNTEAFFGQGTRLTVV.

As regards this clonotype: This clone may be a read error of a much larger clone one base away. A read error is likely, as this CDR3 ends without the conserved phenylalanine or tryptophan. V and J are TRBV7-9 and TRBJ2-7; D is unresolved. Trimming stripped 0 bases from V and 2 bases from J, with 8 bases between. The germline V gene encodes CDR1 SEHNR and CDR2 FQNEAQ (reference sequence). The CDR3 is 14 amino acids. The chain's CDR3 is CASSLAERPYEQYL. In DNA form, the CDR3 reads TGTGCCAGCAGCTTAGCGGAACGTCCCTACGAGCAGTACCTC.

This clonotype was detected many times. This chain links TRBV2 with TRBJ2-5; TRBD2 agrees at 8 bases. The V segment lost 3 bases and the J segment 2 bases; nucleotides outside the gene matches: 5. This CDR3 has 15 residues. Per the germline V gene, CDR1 is SNHLY and CDR2 is FYNNEI. The CDR3 nucleotides are TGTGCCAGCAGTGAGGCGGGAGGTTGGCAAGAGACCCAGTACTTC. This sequence encodes CASSEAGGWQETQYF.

This clonotype was detected only a few times. The J gene is TRBJ2-5, the V gene TRBV7-9; 15 nucleotides agree with TRBD2. J gave up 2 bases and V 5 bases, and 12 bases lay outside the gene matches. CDR1 and CDR2 (germline): SEHNR, FQNEAQ (reference sequence). The CDR3 totals 19 residues. The CDR3 coding sequence is TGTGCCAGCAGCCTTGGGACTAGCGGGAGGTCACTCTGGCAAGAGACCCAGTACTTC. This codes for CASSLGTSGRSLWQETQYF.

This clonotype has ten or more counts. This sequence joins TRBV20-1 and TRBJ1-1, with 8 bases matching TRBD1. The CDR3 is made up of 12 amino acids. Germline lookup yields CDR1 DFQATT and CDR2 SNEGSKA (reference sequence). V gave up 6 bases and J gave up 4 bases; unmatched junction bases: 4. CDR3: CSARTGGTEAFF. Here the CDR3 DNA reads TGCAGTGCGCGAACAGGGGGCACTGAAGCTTTCTTT.

This clonotype was seen ten or more times. The chain combines TRBV6-5 with TRBJ1-1, with a possible D match to TRBD1 (6 bases). Per germline, CDR1 MNHEY and CDR2 SVGAGI. Trimming removed 4 bases from V and 2 bases from J, with 14 bases in between. The CDR3 has 15 residues. The CDR3 spells CASSSYWGANTEAFF. The CDR3 region has the DNA TGTGCCAGCAGTTCGTATTGGGGGGCTAACACTGAAGCTTTCTTT.

Comments on this clonotype: Possible read error: a much larger clone is one base away. V gene TRBV25-1 combines with J gene TRBJ2-5; perhaps TRBD2 as D (5 bases). Between the trimmed V and J ends, which lost 1 base and 1 base, there was a span of 16 bases. The CDR3 spans 17 residues. Germline V gives CDR1 MGHDK, CDR2 SYGVNS. Here the CDR3 DNA reads TGTGCCAGCAGTGAATCCTATGTGGGAGACCTCCAAGAGACCCAGTACTTC. Translated: CASSESYVGDLQETQYF. Looking up the rest from reference TRBV25-1 and TRBJ2-5 gives the full variable domain: EADIYQTPRYLVIGTGKKITLECSQTMGHDKMYWYQQDPGMELHLIHYSYGVNSTEKGDLSSESTVSRIRTEHFPLTLESARPSHTSQYLCASSESYVGDLQETQYFGPGTRLLVL.

The CDR3 sequence is CASSLSGGAFGEQFF. CDR3 nucleotide sequence: TGTGCCAGCAGCCTTAGCGGGGGGGCCTTCGGTGAGCAGTTCTTC. The J gene is TRBJ2-1, the V gene TRBV7-3; 11 nucleotides align to TRBD2. The CDR3 extends over 15 amino acids. Per germline, CDR1 SGHTA and CDR2 FQGTGA. The V segment lost 5 bases and the J segment 9 bases; nucleotides outside the gene matches: 9.

Worth noting for this clonotype: A far larger clone is off by one base, so a read error is likely. The genes are TRBV5-1 and TRBJ2-7; 9 nucleotides agree with TRBD1. There are 17 residues in the CDR3. Germline V gene sequence: CDR1 SGHRS, CDR2 YFSETQ. The DNA of the CDR3 is TGTGCCCGCAGCCCATACCCCGGGACAGGGTTTCTTTACGAGCAGTACTTC. Protein sequence: CARSPYPGTGFLYEQYF.

V usage is TRBV7-2 and J usage is TRBJ1-2; 8 bases match TRBD1. The germline V gene encodes CDR1 SGHTA and CDR2 FQGNSA. J was trimmed by 6 bases and V by 1 base; bases with no gene match: 10. The CDR3 runs 16 residues. The DNA of the CDR3 is TGTGCCAGCAGCTTAGGGGGGACAGGCCCGGGGGATGGCTACACCTTC. It encodes CASSLGGTGPGDGYTF.

This clonotype was picked up many times. The V and J genes are TRBV12-5 and TRBJ1-1; maybe TRBD1 (5 bases). The CDR3 is 15 residues long. The germline V and J ends were trimmed by 3 bases and 0 bases, with 11 bases remaining between them. Looked up from germline, CDR1 is LGHNT and CDR2 is FRNRAP. CDR3 DNA sequence: TGTGCTAGTGGTTTCAGTCAGGGTGTGAACACTGAAGCTTTCTTT. It encodes CASGFSQGVNTEAFF.

The table lists this clonotype with many counts. This sequence joins TRBV2 and TRBJ1-4; D possibly corresponds to TRBD1 (5 bases). Germline CDR1 and CDR2: SNHLY and FYNNEI. The CDR3 covers 18 residues. V lost 4 bases and J 3 bases, leaving 21 bases between the germline ends. DNA for the CDR3: TGTGCCAGCAGTGGTCCCGGGGCCTCCGGCGGGGCTAATGAAAAACTGTTTTTT. Residues: CASSGPGASGGANEKLFF.

Comment on this clonotype: This may come from a read error, since a much larger clone is one base off. The CDR3 DNA is TGCGCCAGCAGCTGGGGGGAGCCAGAAAAACTGTTTTTT. This translates into CASSWGEPEKLFF. This chain connects TRBV5-1 to TRBJ1-4, with D tentatively TRBD1 (5 bases). Germline V gene lookup returns CDR1 SGHRS and CDR2 YFSETQ. CDR3 length: 13 amino acids. Trimming pared 3 bases from V and 8 bases from J, leaving 11 bases between.